The 16 T cell receptor beta chains listed next were all sequenced from one sample in a study of T cell responses to AZD1222 COVID-19 vaccine. The table came from immunoSEQ multiplex PCR; TCRdb's copy has only in-frame clones and leaves some out. The sample carries some 96,000 clones, approximately 91% recorded once. Sequencing was performed on peripheral blood, taken on day 0 of AZD1222 vaccination. These receptors all come from an adult in good health.

The sample holds one count of this clone. The rearrangement links TRBV6-5 to TRBJ1-2; maybe TRBD1 (6 bases). Germline V gene lookup returns CDR1 MNHEY and CDR2 SVGAGI. V was pared by 6 bases and J by 4 bases, with 15 bases between. The CDR3 runs to 14 residues. The CDR3 here is CASRKQGDGYGYTF. The CDR3 DNA sequence: TGTGCCAGCAGAAAACAGGGAGACGGCTATGGCTACACCTTC.

This sequence joins TRBV14 and TRBJ1-1, with D hard to call. CDR1 is SGHDN and CDR2 is FVKESK in the germline V gene. The CDR3 is 14 residues long. Trimming stripped 1 base from V and 4 bases from J, with 10 bases between. Written as DNA, the CDR3 is TGTGCCAGCAGCCAAGGTCGAGTGGGCACTGAAGCTTTCTTT. Translation gives CASSQGRVGTEAFF.

The genes are TRBV10-1 and TRBJ1-1, with 11 positions matching TRBD1. Germline CDR1 and CDR2: WNHNN and SYGVQD (reference sequence). The CDR3 totals 13 residues. J gave up 6 bases and V 7 bases, and 4 bases lay outside the gene matches. CDR3 nucleotide sequence: TGCGCCAGCAAAGGACAGGGGGCATCTGAAGCTTTCTTT. It specifies CASKGQGASEAFF.

This clone has a single count. The chain couples TRBV19 to TRBJ1-6; the match to TRBD1 covers 7 bases. The CDR3 extends over 17 amino acids. The V gene end was trimmed by 5 bases and the J gene end by 9 bases; junction bases not matched to a gene: 16. The germline V gene encodes CDR1 LNHDA and CDR2 SQIVND (reference sequence). This chain's CDR3 is CASSPSWDSGSGSPLHF. CDR3 bases: TGTGCCAGTAGTCCGTCTTGGGACAGCGGTTCGGGTTCACCCCTCCACTTT. Full variable domain (missing parts from reference TRBV19 and TRBJ1-6): DGGITQSPKYLFRKEGQNVTLSCEQNLNHDAMYWYRQDPGQGLRLIYYSQIVNDFQKGDIAEGYSVSREKKESFPLTVTSAQKNPTAFYLCASSPSWDSGSGSPLHFGNGTRLTVT.

This clone was seen only once. The chain is built from TRBV29-1 and TRBJ2-7; a weak D match, TRBD1 (6 bases). Germline-derived CDR1 and CDR2 are SQVTM and ANQGSEA. The V gene lost 6 bases and the J gene lost 1 base, with 7 bases spanning the gap. The CDR3 is 11 amino acids. The CDR3 region is CSVQGSYEQYF. CDR3 in DNA: TGCAGCGTACAGGGTTCCTACGAGCAGTACTTC.

This chain uses TRBV19 with TRBJ1-2; D is perhaps TRBD1 (6 bases). The CDR3 has 13 amino acids. The germline V gene has CDR1 LNHDA and CDR2 SQIVND (reference sequence). Trimming cost V 4 bases and J 8 bases, with 14 bases left between them. The CDR3 DNA reads TGTGCCAGTAGTACCGCAGGGGTTGGAGGCTACACCTTC. Translating gives CASSTAGVGGYTF.

This chain uses TRBV9 with TRBJ1-1; D remains unclear. CDR3 length: 15 residues. Germline CDR1 is SGDLS and CDR2 is YYNGEE. The V and J ends lost 3 bases and 3 bases respectively, with 15 bases between them. CDR3 sequence: CASSADRVKDTEAFF. In nucleotides, the CDR3 is TGTGCCAGCAGCGCTGACCGGGTTAAGGACACTGAAGCTTTCTTT.

V is TRBV7-8 and J is TRBJ1-5; 7 bases map to TRBD1. The CDR3 is made up of 14 amino acids. V lost 3 bases, J lost 6 bases, and 5 bases stayed unmatched. Germline lookup yields CDR1 SGHVS and CDR2 FQNEAQ. CDR3 region: CASSFNQGVQPQHF. As DNA, the CDR3 is TGTGCCAGCAGCTTCAACCAGGGGGTTCAGCCCCAGCATTTT.

This chain joins TRBV10-2 and TRBJ2-1; 7 bases map to TRBD2. This CDR3 region has 14 residues. V shed 4 bases and J 6 bases; nucleotides not matched to a gene: 6. Looked up from germline, CDR1 is WSHSY and CDR2 is SAAADI. The CDR3 bases are TGCGCCAGCAGTGCAAGCGGGACGGTCAATGAGCAGTTCTTC. As protein: CASSASGTVNEQFF.

This rearrangement joins TRBV3-1 (or the pseudogene TRBV3-2) to TRBJ2-5; 7 nucleotides agree with TRBD2. The CDR3 runs 14 residues. Losses at the gene ends were 1 base for V and 3 bases for J; bases not matched to a gene: 2. Germline loops: CDR1 LGHDT, CDR2 YNNKEL (reference sequence). The CDR3 DNA sequence: TGTGCCAGCAGCCAAGGGGCGGGAGAAGAGACCCAGTACTTC. Amino acids: CASSQGAGEETQYF.

The chain uses TRBV27 and TRBJ1-5; no reliable D call. Per germline, CDR1 MNHEY and CDR2 SMNVEV (reference sequence). The CDR3 extends over 14 amino acids. V was pared by 4 bases and J by 2 bases, with 9 bases between. The DNA of the CDR3 is TGTGCCAGCAGTTGCGTCATTCGCAATCAGCCCCAGCATTTT. It is translated as CASSCVIRNQPQHF.

This chain joins TRBV7-9 and TRBJ2-1; TRBD1 matches 9 bases. The CDR3 is made up of 16 amino acids. Germline loops: CDR1 SEHNR, CDR2 FQNEAQ (reference sequence). V lost 5 bases and J lost 1; bases outside the gene matches: 6. CDR3 sequence reads: CASSRDRGWSYNEQFF. For the CDR3, the DNA is TGTGCCAGCAGCCGCGACAGGGGGTGGTCCTACAATGAGCAGTTCTTC.

The chain joins TRBV3-1 (or the pseudogene TRBV3-2) to TRBJ1-2; D remains unclear. This CDR3 region has 14 residues. The V gene's germline CDR1 is LGHDT and CDR2 YNNKEL (reference sequence). V shed 0 bases and J shed 3 bases, with 8 bases lying between them. CDR3 in DNA: TGTGCCAGCAGCCAAGAATCCGGGGACTATGGCTACACCTTC. It is translated as CASSQESGDYGYTF.

The gene calls are TRBV5-8 and TRBJ1-4, with D possibly matching TRBD1 (6 bases). The CDR3 extends over 15 amino acids. Germline V gives CDR1 SGHTS, CDR2 YDEGEE. Between the trimmed V and J ends, which lost 3 bases and 6 bases, there was a span of 15 bases. This chain's CDR3 is CASSSQGRQYEKLFF. The CDR3 bases are TGTGCCAGCAGCTCACAGGGAAGGCAGTATGAAAAACTGTTTTTT.

Only one count was recorded for this clone. The chain uses TRBV30 and TRBJ2-7; 7 bases agree with TRBD1. With 0 bases clipped from V and 4 bases from J, the junction kept 9 bases outside the gene matches. Germline lookup yields CDR1 GTSNPN and CDR2 SVGIG (reference sequence). The CDR3 is made up of 15 amino acids. CDR3 region: CAWSVIDGTEYEQYF. DNA of the CDR3: TGTGCCTGGAGTGTTATCGACGGGACAGAGTACGAGCAGTACTTC.

The CDR3 coding sequence is TGCGCCAGCAGTGAAACCTCCTACGAGCAGTACTTC. Its protein is CASSETSYEQYF. This rearrangement joins TRBV10-2 to TRBJ2-7; no definite D call. Germline assignment: CDR1 WSHSY and CDR2 SAAADI. The germline V and J ends were trimmed by 3 bases and 0 bases, with 3 bases remaining between them. The CDR3 contains 12 residues.